This T cell receptor beta chain was found in a study of regulatory T cells in long-lasting Graves disease. Time point meaning: persistent/refractory GD, antithyroid drugs over 5 years with positive TRAb. Following extraction of RNA from PBMCs, that RNA was used to make the TCR library. The ends were cut back, 0 bases at V and 0 bases at J, with 9 bases in the middle. This CDR3 has 16 residues. Germline-derived CDR1 and CDR2 are MNHEY and SVGEGT. Construction of the TCR beta libraries employed iRepertoire HTBI primers in conjunction with Arm-PCR of CDR3 regions. TCRdb redid the calling of the multiplex PCR reads with MiXCR, one entry per CDR3 protein. The sample lists 360,000 or so distinct CDR3 sequences, approximately 25% occurring once. The table lists this clonotype with many counts.

The source material was peripheral blood mononuclear cells (PBMCs), sampled when the disease was refractory, from a patient treated with antithyroid drugs. The receptor was isolated from a woman aged 40 to 49 with Graves disease. V usage is TRBV6-2 or TRBV6-3 and J usage is TRBJ1-3; D uncertain. CDR3 coding DNA: TGTGCCAGCAGTTACTCGAGCAGCTACTCTGGAAACACCATATATTTT. Residues: CASSYSSSYSGNTIYF.